Listed below are T cell receptor beta chains from one sample, sequenced in a study of blood T cell repertoires in COVID-19. Some clones are missing from TCRdb's copy, which holds only in-frame ones; the method was immunoSEQ multiplex PCR. The profile shows 350,000 to 450,000 clones, roughly 87% of them singletons. The sequenced material came from PBMCs or T cells enriched from blood (not recorded which). The origin of the receptors is a woman aged 45-65 years who had recovered from COVID-19. Each CDR3 is given without its conserved first and last residue. The order of the fields is V gene, J gene, CDR3 protein.

TRBV5-1,TRBJ1-4,ASSLAGQDYEKLF
TRBV5-3,TRBJ2-7,ARSPYRGLDEQY
TRBV9,TRBJ2-3,ASSVGTSGGLDTQY
TRBV12-5,TRBJ2-1,ASGFGLANEQF
TRBV5-6,TRBJ2-5,ASSTNRGPGETQY
TRBV3-1/TRBV3-2,TRBJ1-4,ASSQMSQINEKLF
TRBV19,TRBJ1-6,ASSTLDSLWTDSPLH
TRBV11-2,TRBJ2-4,ASSAKGEEY
TRBV5-5,TRBJ1-2,ASSPDSSSYGYT
TRBV27,TRBJ2-1,ASSLVALEGYNEQF
TRBV19,TRBJ2-3,ASSPRDYKNTDTQY
TRBV30,TRBJ1-6,ASQVVEVNSPLH
TRBV6-1,TRBJ2-3,ASREIAGPFTDTQY
TRBV19,TRBJ1-1,ASSIGGGMNTEAF
TRBV5-1,TRBJ1-1,ASSLALREEAF
TRBV29-1,TRBJ1-1,SVGRQGMNTEAF